The sequence of this T cell receptor (beta chain) was determined in a study of blood T cell repertoires in COVID-19 (dated by TCRdb to the early 2020s). With respect to the entire study: Collaborator samples came from the United States, Italy and Spain and covered acute and convalescent phases of COVID-19. A de-identified subject ID, COVID-19 status, age in years and sex were almost always included in the sample metadata. The dataset comprised deeply sampled blood TCRbeta repertoires from subjects exposed to, actively infected with, or recovered from COVID-19. The material from the prospective study consisted of cDNA or gDNA derived from T cells, B-cell-depleted T cells, or PBMCs. Where available, HLA class I and class II types were obtained from metadata supplied by the sample provider rather than from assay-based typing. The repertoires were made available in a free public database intended to serve as a resource for research on the immune response to SARS-CoV-2. Samples came from the ongoing ImmuneRACE study (first 160 participants) plus 1,254 subjects from 6 global collaborators. The study at large found these results: How much clinical and demographic metadata was included differed by source and by participant, and the metadata was provided uncurated.

Spanning cysteine to phenylalanine, the CDR3 consists of 15 amino acids. The DNA shown is the 45-base CDR3, in frame from base 1. Trimming leaves V shorter by 6 bases and J shorter by 4 bases, with the junction holding 9 bases beyond the gene matches. As encoded in the germline V gene, CDR1 is ENHRY while CDR2 is SYGVKD. TCRbeta CDR3 regions were amplified from genomic DNA by means of the immunoSEQ Assay, a bias-controlled multiplex PCR. In the authors' own workflow: Within the assay, amplification of reference gene primers was used to estimate how many nucleated cells each sample contained. Sequence reads were collapsed and filtered to measure the absolute abundance of every unique TCRbeta CDR3 rearrangement. For each sample, productive Simpson clonality was calculated by taking the square root of Simpson's diversity index across productive rearrangements. The source is immuneACCESS, and TCRdb retained only in-frame sequences with V and J called. Part of the clones is not carried over; for the studies checked, unresolved V genes explain less than half of this, and the remainder is unexplained. V, J and clone size reflect that table, while D and trimming were determined from the DNA. The sample yields approximately 230,000 clones; 80% to 90% were counted once. The top ten clones comprise 14% to 15% of the sample.

Concerning this clone itself: What antigen it recognizes has not been identified. No much larger clone is present one base from it, and per-base qualities are unavailable.

In the prospective study, participants were about 18 to 100 years old, resided in under 30 geographic areas of the United States, and were enrolled through a virtual design. To assign participants to cohorts, the prospective study relied on clinical history that participants themselves reported in a screening survey and a study questionnaire. In the prospective study, whole blood, serum and a nasopharyngeal or oropharyngeal swab were collected from each participant by mobile phlebotomists. Over a roughly 2-month period, participants in the prospective study had the option of providing additional blood draws and questionnaires. Before DNA extraction, blood samples from the prospective study were shipped at room temperature or frozen.

Sequences were obtained from PBMCs or T cells enriched from blood (not recorded which). The sequence links TRBV10-3 to TRBJ1-5, and TRBD1 matches 7 of the central bases. The TCR was taken from a woman between 50 and 59 years old with acute COVID-19. The CDR3 is CAISDTDRQNQPQHF. In nucleotides, the sequence is TGTGCCATCAGCGACACGGACAGGCAAAATCAGCCCCAGCATTTT.